These T cell receptor beta chains were read from a single sample in a study of blood T cell repertoires in COVID-19. Sequencing was performed with immunoSEQ multiplex PCR; in TCRdb, only in-frame clones are kept and a portion is missing. The table lists 450,000 to 500,000 clones, 70% to 90% of them singletons. Sequenced: peripheral blood. These receptor sequences come from a human donor in a cohort sampled during active COVID-19. The CDR3 runs from the conserved cysteine through the conserved F or W.

V,J,CDR3
TRBV7-2,TRBJ2-1,CASSFSGERPQFF
TRBV15,TRBJ2-3,CATSPLSGRTTDTQYF
TRBV30,TRBJ2-3,CAWSVLIRDTQYF
TRBV5-4,TRBJ2-3,CASSVPSGGTDTQYF
TRBV14,TRBJ2-7,CASSQTGGFEGISPYEQYF
TRBV25-1,TRBJ2-7,CASSESVGGPSEQYF
TRBV19,TRBJ1-2,CASSTRGQGAFNYGYTF
TRBV9,TRBJ2-7,CASSVQSGSLPYEQYF
TRBV30,TRBJ1-3,CAWAGGNSGNTIYF
TRBV5-6,TRBJ2-5,CASSLRHWTGGETQYF
TRBV21-1,TRBJ2-1,CASWGEHYNEQFF
TRBV2,TRBJ2-3,CATQTDRGPTDTQYF
TRBV28,TRBJ2-1,CASNLLGSSYNEQFF
TRBV5-1,TRBJ2-5,CASSLNSGTLQETQYF
TRBV5-6,TRBJ2-1,CASSYSSNEQFF
TRBV6-5,TRBJ1-2,CASGIAPPYGYTF
TRBV12-5,TRBJ2-1,CASGSRLVGDEQFF
TRBV6-2/TRBV6-3,TRBJ1-5,CASSDTRVGVGNQPQHF
TRBV27,TRBJ2-1,CASRQGDRTYNEQFF
TRBV7-6,TRBJ2-3,CASSFQTGIVTDTQYF
TRBV6-5,TRBJ2-7,CASSPRSGSYEQYF
TRBV7-8,TRBJ2-1,CASSPNPTSGRAYNEQFF
TRBV14,TRBJ2-7,CASSQSSGTGWYEQYF
TRBV18,TRBJ1-2,CASSQQTINYGYTF
TRBV7-2,TRBJ1-5,CASSGPGGSNQPQHF
TRBV9,TRBJ2-4,CASSVAGGGRARYENIQYF
TRBV21-1,TRBJ2-7,CASSMRQGRKSAYEQYF
TRBV18,TRBJ2-7,CASSSTGGPHEQYF
TRBV3-1/TRBV3-2,TRBJ2-7,CASSQDLLEMYF
TRBV18,TRBJ1-2,CASSGAEGYGYTF
TRBV27,TRBJ2-1,CASTPGQLYNEQFF
TRBV7-3,TRBJ2-1,CASSRGTRSWDEQFF
TRBV29-1,TRBJ2-7,CSVSPMSSYEQYF
TRBV4-3,TRBJ1-3,CASSQAPGGFGRNTIYF
TRBV24-1,TRBJ2-5,CATSAPGKGAGETQYF
TRBV4-2,TRBJ2-1,CASSQRREGLGNEQFF
TRBV7-2,TRBJ1-2,CASSYGTESNYGYTF
TRBV19,TRBJ2-7,CASSMDSGRQYF
TRBV7-3,TRBJ2-5,CASSPQPSGGQETQYF
TRBV10-1,TRBJ2-3,CASSVATGSYTQYF
TRBV2,TRBJ1-5,CASSGAFNQPQHF
TRBV30,TRBJ1-3,CAWSRTDYPGNTIYF
TRBV28,TRBJ2-2,CASSRDFDTGELFF
TRBV7-2,TRBJ2-2,CASSPSGTGELFF
TRBV28,TRBJ2-7,CASRTFQRDSYEQYF
TRBV7-7,TRBJ2-1,CASSLGGQGYNEQFF
TRBV18,TRBJ2-5,CASSQGSGETQYF
TRBV6-1,TRBJ2-2,CASSDPGLEGTGELFF
TRBV30,TRBJ1-5,CAWSVRDRANQPQHF
TRBV19,TRBJ1-4,CATQAGQGQEKLFF
TRBV2,TRBJ2-1,CASSEGWGRTTSGRYNEQFF
TRBV6-6,TRBJ1-6,CASSYQNSPLHF